The 21 T cell receptor beta chains given below trace back to one sample, sequenced in a study of shared clonotypes between healthy human individuals. TCRdb's copy holds only in-frame clones and misses some; the assay was immunoSEQ multiplex PCR. This sample has 1.6 million or so clones, with over 95% found just once. Sequenced material: naive CD4+ T cells sorted from blood. Noted subset: CD45RA+ positively selected. Every receptor here comes from a man younger than 45 in good health.

This clone came up once. The genes are TRBV15 and TRBJ2-7, with D perhaps TRBD2 (5 bases). The V gene lost 1 base and the J gene lost 3 bases, with 13 bases spanning the gap. The germline V gene has CDR1 LNHNV and CDR2 YYDKDF (reference sequence). CDR3 size: 15 residues. The CDR3 DNA reads TGTGCCACCAGCAGAGCTAGTACTAGTAGCTACGAGCAGTACTTC. Translated, it gives CATSRASTSSYEQYF.

The V call is TRBV4-3, the J call TRBJ2-3; D is unclear. The CDR3 runs to 16 residues. The V end lost 1 base, the J end lost 2 bases, and 13 bases lay between the germline ends. The germline gives CDR1 LGHNA, CDR2 YSLEER. Here the CDR3 DNA reads TGCGCCAGCAGCCAAGGTGGCCGCCCTCTCACAGATACGCAGTATTTT. It codes for CASSQGGRPLTDTQYF.

The CDR3 coding sequence is TGCGCCAGCAGTCAATCGGGGCGGGAGGGCCTAAGAGGTGAGACCCAGTACTTC. This sequence encodes CASSQSGREGLRGETQYF. This rearrangement joins TRBV23-1 to TRBJ2-5, with 9 nucleotides matching TRBD2. TRBV23-1 belongs to the ORF category, with a function that is uncertain. This CDR3 region has 18 residues. With V trimmed by 0 bases and J by 5 bases, 13 bases remained unmatched.

The genes are TRBV11-3 and TRBJ1-4; D not certain. CDR3 length: 19 residues. Trimming pared 0 bases from V and 0 bases from J, leaving 17 bases between. CDR1 and CDR2 (germline): SGHNT, YENEEA. The CDR3 region is CASSLDVAIEVATNEKLFF. The CDR3 DNA reads as TGTGCCAGCAGCTTAGATGTGGCAATTGAGGTTGCAACTAATGAAAAACTGTTTTTT.

The V call is TRBV6-1, the J call TRBJ2-7, with 11 bases matching TRBD2. This CDR3 contains 15 residues. The germline gives CDR1 MNHNS, CDR2 SASEGT. V lost 10 bases and J lost 4; bases outside the gene matches: 12. CDR3 coding DNA: TGTGCCACCCATAGGAGCACTAGCGGGGGTTACGAGCAGTACTTC. Amino acid sequence: CATHRSTSGGYEQYF.

The genes are TRBV6-1 and TRBJ1-5, with 8 bases matching TRBD1. V lost 6 bases to trimming and J lost 7 bases; unmatched junction nucleotides: 8. CDR1 MNHNS and CDR2 SASEGT come from the germline V gene. CDR3 size: 14 residues. The chain's CDR3 is CASSQDRGWQPQHF. The DNA for the CDR3 is TGTGCCAGCAGCCAAGACAGGGGCTGGCAGCCCCAGCATTTT.

The rearrangement links TRBV28 to TRBJ1-5; possible D gene TRBD1, 6 bases. The CDR3 contains 15 residues. CDR1 is MDHEN, CDR2 SYDVKM, per germline. Trimming cost V 3 bases and J 2 bases, with 11 bases left between them. CDR3 in DNA: TGTGCCAGCAGTTTTAGGGGGGTGGGCAATCAGCCCCAGCATTTT. Amino acid sequence: CASSFRGVGNQPQHF.

The chain is built from TRBV28 and TRBJ2-7, with 10 bases fitting TRBD2. Germline assignment: CDR1 MDHEN and CDR2 SYDVKM. This CDR3 spans 16 amino acids. V was pared by 4 bases and J by 1 base, with 7 bases of the junction left unmatched. CDR3 bases: TGTGCCAGCAGTTACATTGGACTAGCGGATTCCTACGAGCAGTACTTC. Protein: CASSYIGLADSYEQYF.

The chain is built from TRBV25-1 and TRBJ1-1; TRBD1 is a possible D gene (6 bases). The V end was cut by 6 bases, the J end by 9 bases, with 20 bases between. The length of the CDR3 is 14 residues. From germline, CDR1 is MGHDK and CDR2 SYGVNS. This CDR3 reads CASSPTGAESKAFF. The CDR3 bases are TGTGCCAGCAGCCCCACGGGGGCGGAATCAAAAGCTTTCTTT.

The J gene is TRBJ2-7, the V gene TRBV19; D uncertain. The germline V and J ends were trimmed by 3 bases and 5 bases, with 11 bases remaining between them. The CDR3 is made up of 13 amino acids. The germline CDR1 and CDR2 sequences are LNHDA and SQIVND (reference sequence). In DNA form, the CDR3 reads TGTGCCAGTAGTATCACCAGCGTTGACGAGCAGTACTTC. This gives the protein CASSITSVDEQYF.

V usage is TRBV7-3 and J usage is TRBJ2-7, with 9 bases matching TRBD1. With 5 bases clipped from V and 6 bases from J, the junction kept 14 bases outside the gene matches. Germline CDR1 is SGHTA and CDR2 is FQGTGA. The CDR3 is 16 residues long. CDR3 in amino acids: CASSRGAGTGYAEQYF. Written as DNA, the CDR3 is TGTGCCAGCAGCAGAGGGGCTGGGACAGGGTACGCCGAGCAGTACTTC.

The J gene is TRBJ1-1, the V gene TRBV29-1; TRBD1 agrees at 7 bases. V trimming: 6 bases; J trimming: 1 base; junction bases outside the gene matches: 5. CDR3 length: 13 amino acids. Germline values: CDR1 SQVTM, CDR2 ANQGSEA. CDR3 nucleotide sequence: TGCAGCGTAGACAGGGTAGCGAACACTGAAGCTTTCTTT. Residues: CSVDRVANTEAFF. Drawing the rest from reference TRBV29-1 and TRBJ1-1, the complete variable domain is SAVISQKPSRDICQRGTSLTIQCQVDSQVTMMFWYRQQPGQSLTLIATANQGSEATYESGFVIDKFPISRPNLTFSTLTVSNMSPEDSSIYLCSVDRVANTEAFFGQGTRLTVV.

A few counts support this clone. The chain carries TRBV10-2 and TRBJ2-3; weak D call: TRBD2 (5 bases). CDR1 is WSHSY, CDR2 SAAADI, per germline. V was cut by 6 bases and J by 0 bases, with 10 bases left in between. The CDR3 is 14 residues long. CDR3 protein: CASSRRTSTDTQYF. The CDR3, as DNA: TGCGCCAGCAGCAGGAGGACTAGCACAGATACGCAGTATTTT.

The chain recombines TRBV2 with TRBJ1-4; a weak D match, TRBD1 (5 bases). Trimming left V 6 bases short and J 3 bases short, with 11 bases between. The CDR3 runs 14 residues. Germline loops: CDR1 SNHLY, CDR2 FYNNEI. CDR3 in DNA: TGTGCCAGCAGAGGGACCTTAGCTAATGAAAAACTGTTTTTT. Protein product: CASRGTLANEKLFF.

The chain links TRBV5-4 to TRBJ2-5; D call uncertain. Germline CDR1 reads SGHNT; CDR2 reads YYREEE (reference sequence). The CDR3 has 14 amino acids. V lost 1 base to trimming and J lost 2 bases, with 9 bases between them. The CDR3 sequence is CASSLRPAQETQYF. CDR3 in DNA: TGTGCCAGCAGCTTGAGGCCAGCACAAGAGACCCAGTACTTC.

The chain carries TRBV20-1 and TRBJ2-7; D not certain. Trimming pared 7 bases from V and 3 bases from J, leaving 10 bases between. The germline V gene encodes CDR1 DFQATT and CDR2 SNEGSKA (reference sequence). This CDR3 comprises 11 residues. CDR3 DNA sequence: TGCAGTGGTAAGGGCGACTACGAGCAGTACTTC. Its translation is CSGKGDYEQYF.

Comments on this clone: This sample also contains other DNA sequences that code for the same CDR3. The J gene is TRBJ2-1, the V gene TRBV5-1, with unresolved D. This CDR3 contains 13 residues. Germline lookup yields CDR1 SGHRS and CDR2 YFSETQ. Trimming removed 0 bases at V and 4 bases at J, with 5 bases between. The CDR3 DNA is TGCGCCAGCAGCTTGGATAGATACAATGAGCAGTTCTTC. It encodes CASSLDRYNEQFF.

In regard to this clone: This specimen includes other DNA sequences encoding the same CDR3. The J gene is TRBJ2-1, the V gene TRBV9; 11 positions agree with TRBD2. The ends lost 2 bases at V and 4 bases at J; junction bases unmatched: 2. CDR3 size: 15 residues. Germline CDR1 reads SGDLS; CDR2 reads YYNGEE. The CDR3 DNA is TGTGCCAGCAGCGTGGGACTAGCGGAATACAATGAGCAGTTCTTC. Amino acids: CASSVGLAEYNEQFF.

This clone was counted a single time. V is TRBV27 and J is TRBJ2-7; 7 bases match TRBD1. The CDR3 sequence is 15 residues long. Germline-derived CDR1 and CDR2 are MNHEY and SMNVEV (reference sequence). J gave up 5 bases and V 7 bases, and 14 bases lay outside the gene matches. The CDR3 here is CASTPTTGFQNEQYF. In DNA form, the CDR3 reads TGTGCCAGCACCCCCACGACAGGGTTCCAGAACGAGCAGTACTTC.

The chain joins TRBV5-1 to TRBJ1-4; D is uncertain. Deletions cut 0 bases from V and 8 bases from J, with 8 bases between. From germline, CDR1 is SGHRS and CDR2 YFSETQ. The CDR3 length is 13 residues. The CDR3 protein is CASSLAFGEKLFF. The CDR3 nucleotides read TGCGCCAGCAGCTTGGCCTTCGGGGAAAAACTGTTTTTT.

The table lists this clone with a count of one. This sequence joins TRBV2 and TRBJ2-3, with no clear D. V gave up 5 bases and J gave up 2 bases, with 8 bases separating them. Germline CDR1 and CDR2: SNHLY and FYNNEI. The CDR3 extends over 13 amino acids. CDR3 loop: CASSRKNTDTQYF. CDR3 DNA sequence: TGTGCCAGCAGTCGAAAGAACACAGATACGCAGTATTTT.